The sequence of this T cell receptor beta chain was determined in a study of cytomegalovirus exposure and HLA in healthy donors. Germline V gene lookup returns CDR1 LGHNA and CDR2 YSLEER. This CDR3 has 15 amino acids. Trimming took off 0 bases at V and 1 base at J, with 9 bases between the two ends. Here immunoSEQ multiplex PCR was the method, and the copy in TCRdb shows in-frame clones only, minus some. The table records 70,000 to 75,000 clones, 94% of them present only once. This clone occurred a few times. This specimen includes other DNA sequences encoding the same CDR3. The TCR sequence derives from a woman aged 18-30 years in good health and CMV-seropositive. The V and J genes are TRBV4-3 and TRBJ2-5; D might be TRBD2 (7 bases). Sequencing used PBMCs. The CDR3 DNA sequence: TGCGCCAGCAGCCAAGAGAGGGGGGGCCAAGAGACCCAGTACTTC. It encodes CASSQERGGQETQYF.